This T cell receptor (beta chain) comes out of a study of OX40 agonist ivuxolimab in advanced cancers. The overall study: Patients receiving dose escalation had hepatocellular carcinoma, melanoma, renal cell or head and neck cancer.

Whole-study results and caveats: Among the nonresponders, some also had low normalized T-cell clonal expansion.

CDR1 KGHSH and CDR2 LQKENI come from the germline V gene. The ends were cut back, 2 bases at V and 8 bases at J, with 7 bases in the middle. The CDR3 spans 12 residues. The assay was immunoSEQ multiplex PCR, and TCRdb's table has in-frame clones only and misses some. The profile shows tens of thousands of clones, 90% of them singletons. As regards this clone: Its antigen is not known. Other DNA sequences within the sample encode an identical CDR3.

The clonotype originates from an adult with an advanced solid tumor such as melanoma, head and neck, liver or kidney cancer. V usage is TRBV18 and J usage is TRBJ2-1; D possibly corresponds to TRBD2 (5 bases). The specimen was CD4+ or CD8+ T cells sorted from blood, collected in a trial of the OX40 agonist ivuxolimab. CDR3 sequence: CASSPGGDEQFF. The DNA for the CDR3 is TGTGCCAGCTCACCAGGAGGTGATGAGCAGTTCTTC.